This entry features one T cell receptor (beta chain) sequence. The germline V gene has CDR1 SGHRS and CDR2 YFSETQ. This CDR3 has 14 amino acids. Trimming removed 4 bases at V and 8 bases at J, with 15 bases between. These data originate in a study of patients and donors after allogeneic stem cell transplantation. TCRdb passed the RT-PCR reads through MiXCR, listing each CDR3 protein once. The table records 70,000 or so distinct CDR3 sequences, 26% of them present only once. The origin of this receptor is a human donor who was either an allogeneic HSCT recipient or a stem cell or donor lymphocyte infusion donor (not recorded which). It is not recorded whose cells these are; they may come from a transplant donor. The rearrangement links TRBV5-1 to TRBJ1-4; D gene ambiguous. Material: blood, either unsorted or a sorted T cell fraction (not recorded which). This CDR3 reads CASSPRWGGEKLFF. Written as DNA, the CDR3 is TGCGCCAGCAGCCCCCGCTGGGGTGGAGAAAAACTGTTTTTT.